The clone carrying this T cell receptor (beta chain) has a handful of counts. Its cognate antigen is unknown. TCRdb fed the RT-PCR reads into MiXCR, producing one record per CDR3 protein. The table records roughly 540,000 distinct CDR3 sequences, roughly 25% of them present only once. These data come from a study of response to subunit inactivated influenza vaccine. Germline V gene sequence: CDR1 DFQATT, CDR2 SNEGSKA (reference sequence). The V segment lost 6 bases and the J segment 4 bases; nucleotides outside the gene matches: 5. The length of the CDR3 is 14 residues. Study-level results: Each seasonal influenza vaccination recruits few new T cells, the authors suggested.

These sequences were also reported in another study, on T cells expressing NK-cell markers. That work adds: Libraries used 5'RACE template switching adding universal primer site and UMIs. Obtained from sorted CD3+CD56+NKG2C+, CD3+CD56+NKG2C- and CD3+CD56-NKG2C+ T cells were the TCR beta repertoires. The eight sequenced donors comprised seven who were HCMV-seropositive and one who was seronegative. With an anti-gamma-delta TCR antibody, sorting in several experiments was kept to alpha-beta TCR T cells.

The source is a man in his fifties who received an inactivated influenza vaccine. The chain links TRBV20-1 to TRBJ2-3, with 12 nucleotides matching TRBD2. Here the sequenced sample was CD4+ T cells sorted from PBMCs, taken 12 days after vaccination. CDR3 protein: CSAQLAGGADTQYF. The CDR3 bases are TGCAGTGCCCAACTAGCGGGGGGTGCAGATACGCAGTATTTT.